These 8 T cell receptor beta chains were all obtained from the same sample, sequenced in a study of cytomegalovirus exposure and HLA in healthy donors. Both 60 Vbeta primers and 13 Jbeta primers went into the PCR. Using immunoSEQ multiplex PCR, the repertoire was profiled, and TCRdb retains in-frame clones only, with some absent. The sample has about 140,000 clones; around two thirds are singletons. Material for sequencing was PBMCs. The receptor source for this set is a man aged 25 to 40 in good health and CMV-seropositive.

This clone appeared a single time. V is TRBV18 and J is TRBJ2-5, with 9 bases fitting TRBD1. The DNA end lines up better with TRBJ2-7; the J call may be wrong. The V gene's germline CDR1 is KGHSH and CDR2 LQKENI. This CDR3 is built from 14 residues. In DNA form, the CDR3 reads TGTGCCAGCTCACCGGGACAGGGTCCCCACGAGCAGTACTTC. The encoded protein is CASSPGQGPHEQYF.

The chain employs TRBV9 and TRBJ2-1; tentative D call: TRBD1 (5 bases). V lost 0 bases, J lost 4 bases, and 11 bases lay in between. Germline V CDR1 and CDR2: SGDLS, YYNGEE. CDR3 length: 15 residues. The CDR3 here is CASSVDGADYNEQFF. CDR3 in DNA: TGTGCCAGCAGCGTAGATGGGGCGGATTACAATGAGCAGTTCTTC.

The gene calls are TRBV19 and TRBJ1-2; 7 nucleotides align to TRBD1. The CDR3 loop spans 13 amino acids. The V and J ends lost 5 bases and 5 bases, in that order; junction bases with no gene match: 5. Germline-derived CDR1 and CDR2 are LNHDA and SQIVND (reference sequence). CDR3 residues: CASSSQGRYGYTF. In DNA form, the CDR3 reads TGTGCCAGTAGTTCACAGGGGAGGTATGGCTACACCTTC.

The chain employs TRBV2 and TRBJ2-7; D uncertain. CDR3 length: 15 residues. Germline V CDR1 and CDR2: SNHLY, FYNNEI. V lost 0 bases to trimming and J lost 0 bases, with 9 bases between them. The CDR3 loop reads CASSEAGPPSYEQYF. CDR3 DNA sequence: TGTGCCAGCAGTGAAGCTGGGCCCCCCTCCTACGAGCAGTACTTC.

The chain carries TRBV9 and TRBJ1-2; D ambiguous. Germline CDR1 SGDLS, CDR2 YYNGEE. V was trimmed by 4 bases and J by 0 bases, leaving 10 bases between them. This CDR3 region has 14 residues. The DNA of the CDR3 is TGTGCCAGCAGCTCGAGGGTTGCTAACTATGGCTACACCTTC. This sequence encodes CASSSRVANYGYTF.

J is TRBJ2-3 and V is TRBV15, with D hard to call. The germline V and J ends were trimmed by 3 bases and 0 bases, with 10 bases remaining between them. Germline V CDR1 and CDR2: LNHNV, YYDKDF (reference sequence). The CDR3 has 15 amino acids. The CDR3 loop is CATSSGRFSTDTQYF. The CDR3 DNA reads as TGTGCCACCAGCAGTGGGCGTTTTAGCACAGATACGCAGTATTTT.

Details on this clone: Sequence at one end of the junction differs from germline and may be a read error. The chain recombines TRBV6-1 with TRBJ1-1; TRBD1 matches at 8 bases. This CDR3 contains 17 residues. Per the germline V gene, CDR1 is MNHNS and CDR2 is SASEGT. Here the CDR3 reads CAGSEAAPGQGVSEAFF. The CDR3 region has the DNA TGTGCCGGCAGTGAAGCAGCTCCAGGACAGGGAGTGTCTGAAGCTTTCTTT.

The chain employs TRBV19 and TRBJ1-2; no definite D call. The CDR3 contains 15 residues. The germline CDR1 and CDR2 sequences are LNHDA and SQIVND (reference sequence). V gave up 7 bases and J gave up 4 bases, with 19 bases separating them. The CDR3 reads CASNRVSGSGYGYTF. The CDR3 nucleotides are TGTGCCAGTAATCGTGTTTCCGGGTCCGGCTATGGCTACACCTTC.